The text below deals with one T cell receptor (beta chain). Its specificity is unknown. Donors gave roughly 10 milliliters of peripheral blood apiece. Looked up from germline, CDR1 is MGHRA and CDR2 is YSYEKL. This CDR3 is built from 15 residues. V shed 5 bases and J shed 7 bases, with 21 bases lying between them. The sample originates from a study of blood T cells in healthy people across ages. Study conclusions and caveats: A greater number of naive CD4+ cells and higher diversity distinguished long-lived donors from aged donors.

A second PCR of about 6 to 11 cycles used a sample-barcoded 5' primer and a J-beta primer mix. Using its own MiXCR run on the 5' RACE reads, TCRdb lists one record per CDR3 protein. The sample lists around 1.5 million distinct CDR3 sequences; around 55% were seen once. The origin of this receptor is a man aged 18 to 29 in good health. What was sequenced was blood. The V and J genes are TRBV4-1 and TRBJ2-7; possibly TRBD1 or TRBD2 for D (5 bases each). The CDR3 DNA reads TGCGCCAGCAGCAACTTACCGGGACCACACAATGAGCAGTACTTC. Translated: CASSNLPGPHNEQYF.